The rows below give T cell receptor beta chains drawn from one sample of a study of control samples from healthy donors and cancer patients. Produced via immunoSEQ multiplex PCR; TCRdb's table is partial and in-frame only. The sample has tens of thousands of clones; 85% to 95% are singletons. The specimen was blood. Every receptor here comes from a woman aged 30 to 39 in good health. Both conserved end residues are part of each CDR3. A D gene is named only where the DNA matches it firmly. Clone sizes are given selectively: once, few, many, or a class where the clone is expanded.

j_gene	d_gene	v_gene	abundance	CDR3aa	CDR3nt
TRBJ1-4	.	TRBV5-1	.	CASSYESGHQSEKLFF	TGCGCCAGCAGCTACGAATCCGGGCACCAGAGTGAAAAACTGTTTTTT
TRBJ1-1	TRBD1	TRBV19	.	CASSSGRGSTEAFF	TGTGCCAGTAGTAGTGGCAGGGGGAGCACTGAAGCTTTCTTT
TRBJ2-2	.	TRBV10-1	.	CASSESSRGTGELFF	TGCGCCAGCAGTGAGTCGTCCAGGGGAACCGGGGAGCTGTTTTTT
TRBJ1-1	.	TRBV2	.	CASIRQSEAFF	TGTGCCAGCATCCGACAGAGCGAAGCTTTCTTT
TRBJ2-5	TRBD2	TRBV5-6	.	CASSLRGGRQETQYF	TGTGCCAGCAGCTTACGGGGGGGCAGGCAAGAGACCCAGTACTTC
TRBJ1-3	.	TRBV11-2	.	CASSRLQGSGNTIYF	TGTGCCAGCTCGCGATTACAGGGCTCTGGAAACACCATATATTTT
TRBJ2-3	.	TRBV3-1/TRBV3-2	.	CASSYGLKTDTQYF	TGTGCCAGCAGTTACGGACTTAAGACAGATACGCAGTATTTT
TRBJ1-1	.	TRBV18	.	CASSRGGRTEAFF	TGTGCCAGCTCACGCGGCGGGAGGACTGAAGCTTTCTTT
TRBJ1-2	.	TRBV20-1	.	CSGRQGSGYTF	TGCAGCGGTCGGCAGGGGTCTGGCTACACCTTC
TRBJ1-2	.	TRBV5-1	.	CASSFAANYGYTF	TGCGCCAGCAGCTTCGCGGCTAACTATGGCTACACCTTC
TRBJ1-1	.	TRBV13	.	CASRLIELANTEAFF	TGTGCCAGCAGACTGATCGAGCTGGCTAACACTGAAGCTTTCTTT
TRBJ1-6	.	TRBV18	.	CASSTGDRSPLHF	TGTGCCAGCTCAACGGGGGATCGTTCACCCCTCCACTTT
TRBJ1-3	.	TRBV6-5	.	CASNPGTNGIIYF	TGTGCCAGCAACCCGGGGACGAATGGGATCATATATTTT
TRBJ2-7	.	TRBV5-4	.	CASSLHGYEQYF	TGTGCCAGCAGCCTTCATGGCTACGAGCAGTACTTC
TRBJ1-5	.	TRBV5-4	.	CASSLGGWGNQPQHF	TGTGCCAGCAGCTTGGGGGGTTGGGGAAATCAGCCCCAGCATTTT
TRBJ1-5	.	TRBV5-6	.	CASSRRSVNQPQHF	TGTGCCAGCAGCCGCCGATCAGTGAATCAGCCCCAGCATTTT
TRBJ2-3	.	TRBV11-1	.	CASSLGLGRKDTQYF	TGTGCCAGCAGCTTAGGACTAGGCAGGAAAGATACGCAGTATTTT
TRBJ2-1	.	TRBV28	.	CASSFGGENEQFF	TGTGCCAGCAGTTTCGGCGGGGAAAATGAGCAGTTCTTC
TRBJ1-6	.	TRBV21-1	few	CFFCRDRDNSPLHF	TGTTTTTTTTGCCGGGACAGGGATAATTCACCCCTCCACTTT